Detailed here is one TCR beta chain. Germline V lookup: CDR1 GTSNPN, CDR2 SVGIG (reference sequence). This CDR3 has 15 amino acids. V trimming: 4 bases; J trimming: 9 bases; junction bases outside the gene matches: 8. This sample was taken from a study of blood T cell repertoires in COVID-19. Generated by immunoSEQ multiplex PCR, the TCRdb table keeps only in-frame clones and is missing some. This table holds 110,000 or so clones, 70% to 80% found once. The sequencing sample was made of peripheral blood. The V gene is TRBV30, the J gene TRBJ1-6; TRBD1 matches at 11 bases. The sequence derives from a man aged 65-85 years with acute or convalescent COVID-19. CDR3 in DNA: TGTGCCTGGACTGCAGGACAGGGGGCTATTTCACCCCTCCACTTT. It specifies CAWTAGQGAISPLHF.